This TCR beta chain was sequenced in a study of T cells in Graves' hyperthyroidism and ophthalmopathy (dated by TCRdb to between 2017 and 2020). Context from the whole study: To identify TCR V-J signatures that set the groups apart, the researchers used a discovery cohort of 100 patients, made up of 40 to 45 with Graves' ophthalmopathy and about 60 with stable Graves' hyperthyroidism. After sampling, hyperthyroidism patients received methimazole starting at 30 mg daily, and ophthalmopathy patients received high-dose intravenous methylprednisolone. The approximately 98 discovery patients were randomly divided into training and test sets at a 7:3 ratio. In more than five Graves' hyperthyroidism patients, the study also compared T-cell repertoires from thyroid tissue with T-cell repertoires from blood. According to the paper, TCR Vbeta CDR3 sequencing was carried out on 135 peripheral blood samples, which came from approximately 41 ophthalmopathy, 75 or so hyperthyroidism and approximately 17 progressor patients. An independent validation cohort of about 19 hyperthyroidism patients and about 16 patients who later progressed to ophthalmopathy tested prospective prediction of ophthalmopathy.

In the case of this clonotype: Its antigen remains undetermined. Per-base quality was not reported, and no clone a single base away is much larger than it.

Graves' hyperthyroidism was defined as stable when no progression to ophthalmopathy occurred over 18 months of follow-up. The hyperthyroidism patients were between 18 and 65 years old and newly diagnosed, with a disease duration of less than 2 months. The study excluded patients with uncontrolled infections, other autoimmune diseases, pregnancy or lactation. Clinical symptoms, serum thyroxine and TRAb, thyroid ultrasound, and orbital computed tomography formed the basis for the diagnoses. Total RNA was extracted using Trizol reagent, and RNA quality was assessed on an Agilent 2100 Bioanalyzer. The TCR beta CDR3 regions were amplified from the RNA transcripts. The first round of RT-PCR for the TCR CDR3 was performed with the HTBI primer set and the Qiagen OneStep RT-PCR kit. Libraries were constructed in a second round of multiplex PCR, after which size selection and purification were carried out. Sequencing of the libraries was done on an Illumina HiSeq2000 using paired-end 100 bp reads. The study's own analysis went as follows. Raw data were processed with SOAPnuke, discarding reads with adapters, uncalled bases, mean Phred below 15, or no exact constant-primer or identifier match. COPE v1.2.5 was used to merge the high-quality paired reads, and each unique nucleotide sequence was defined as a clonotype. MiTCR v1.1 was used to align clonotypes to the IMGT TRBV, TRBD and TRBJ reference segments. Only V-J combinations with frequency above 0.0001, covering about 99% of repertoires, were analysed. A TCS score was defined as the ratio of F50 (clonal expansion) to E x V (chaos), with BLOSUM62-based TCRdist applied between CDR3 peptides within each V-J. Welch's t-statistics and random forest reduced roughly 500 V-J features to about 13, which were used in a naive Bayes classifier (R e1071). The Morisita-Horn index was used to measure how similar the thyroid and blood repertoires were. TCRdb cleaned the public reads at Q25 with fastp, built clones with MiXCR and kept in-frame beta chains. Identical CDR3 proteins give one entry, which carries the most common genes and DNA. The V and J calls here are based on TCRdb, not the publication. Within this sample are about 540,000 distinct CDR3 sequences, with about half of them counted one time only. The ten most abundant clones make up roughly 7.7% of the sample.

Ends trimmed: V by 4 bases, J by 1 base; bases unmatched to a gene: 9. CDR1 and CDR2 are drawn from the germline V gene: SGHRS, YFSETQ. The CDR3 sequence holds 17 residues, the cysteine and phenylalanine included. Of the read, only the CDR3 DNA is kept; its 51 bases are in frame from base 1. Broader findings and caveats from the paper: During validation, the model predicted progression to ophthalmopathy a median of around 7 months ahead of onset, with around 70% sensitivity and more than 72% specificity. Most expanded thyroid clonotypes (frequency above 0.001) were also detected in blood, suggesting blood repertoires may reflect thyroid immune responses. A 13 V-J signature model separated ophthalmopathy from stable hyperthyroidism, with about 90% sensitivity and roughly 82% specificity in cross-validation and 80%/75% in testing. Sample size was not statistically predetermined, and blinding of investigators to group allocation was not performed.

This sequence uses TRBV5-1 and TRBJ2-2, and TRBD1 aligns with 8 junction nucleotides. The sequence came from a woman younger than 30 with Graves' hyperthyroidism. Sequencing input: peripheral blood or thyroid tissue (not recorded which). The sequenced DNA: TGCGCCAGCAGCCCCCTGACCGGGACAGGGAACACCGGGGAGCTGTTTTTT. This sequence encodes CASSPLTGTGNTGELFF. The full variable domain, completed from the reference TRBV5-1 and TRBJ2-2 proteins outside the CDR3, reads KAGVTQTPRYLIKTRGQQVTLSCSPISGHRSVSWYQQTPGQGLQFLFEYFSETQRNKGNFPGRFSGRQFSNSRSEMNVSTLELGDSALYLCASSPLTGTGNTGELFFGEGSRLTVL.